Following are 4 T cell receptor beta chains from one sample sequenced in a study of cytomegalovirus exposure and HLA in healthy donors. 13 Jbeta primers and 60 Vbeta primers were used for the PCR. This table comes from immunoSEQ multiplex PCR, and its TCRdb copy is limited to in-frame clones, with some not included. The sample yields roughly 100,000 clones, over 70% seen once. The specimen was PBMCs. Every receptor here comes from a woman in her thirties or forties in good health and CMV-seronegative.

This rearrangement joins TRBV9 to TRBJ1-5; 7 bases are shared with TRBD1. Germline V CDR1 and CDR2: SGDLS, YYNGEE. The CDR3 extends over 15 amino acids. Losses at the gene ends were 2 bases for V and 2 bases for J; bases not matched to a gene: 4. CDR3 nucleotides: TGTGCCAGCAGCGTTGATGGACAGGGCAATCAGCCCCAGCATTTT. Translating it yields CASSVDGQGNQPQHF.

Remarks on this clone: The conserved phenylalanine or tryptophan normally closing the CDR3 is absent here, so this likely arose from a read error. The chain employs TRBV25-1 and TRBJ1-2; TRBD1 aligns across 9 bases. The J segment lost 8 bases and the V segment lost 4 bases, leaving 5 bases of the junction unmatched. Germline CDR1 is MGHDK and CDR2 is SYGVNS. The CDR3 covers 13 residues. The CDR3 reads CASSAQGAGGYTV. Here the CDR3 DNA reads TGTGCCAGCAGTGCACAGGGGGCGGGCGGCTACACCGTC.

The V gene is TRBV27, the J gene TRBJ2-7; TRBD2 agrees at 7 bases. J lost 2 bases, V lost 2 bases, and 9 bases had no gene match. This CDR3 comprises 16 residues. CDR1 and CDR2 from the germline V gene are MNHEY and SMNVEV (reference sequence). CDR3 bases: TGTGCCAGCAGTTTAAGCCCTGCGGGGGATACCTACGAGCAGTACTTC. Amino acid sequence: CASSLSPAGDTYEQYF.

This clone was picked up a small number of times. This chain connects TRBV6-6 to TRBJ1-6; no definite D call. The CDR3 contains 12 residues. Germline CDR1 and CDR2: MNHNY and SVGAGI (reference sequence). Trimming took off 2 bases at V and 10 bases at J, with 6 bases between the two ends. The CDR3 loop reads CASSYDKSPLHF. CDR3 bases: TGTGCCAGCAGTTACGACAAATCACCCCTCCACTTT.